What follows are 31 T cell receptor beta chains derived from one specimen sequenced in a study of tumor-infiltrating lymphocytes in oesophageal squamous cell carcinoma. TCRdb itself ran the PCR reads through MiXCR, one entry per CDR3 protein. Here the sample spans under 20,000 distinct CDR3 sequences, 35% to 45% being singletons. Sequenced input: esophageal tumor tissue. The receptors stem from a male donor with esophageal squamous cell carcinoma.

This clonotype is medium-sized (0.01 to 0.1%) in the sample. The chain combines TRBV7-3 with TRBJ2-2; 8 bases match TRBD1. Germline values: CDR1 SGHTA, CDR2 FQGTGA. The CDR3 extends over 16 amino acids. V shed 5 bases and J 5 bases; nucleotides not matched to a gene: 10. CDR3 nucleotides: TGTGCCAGCAGCACCCTAGGGACAGGCTCGACCGGGGAGCTGTTTTTT. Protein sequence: CASSTLGTGSTGELFF. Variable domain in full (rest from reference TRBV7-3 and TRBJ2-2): GAGVSQTPSNKVTEKGKYVELRCDPISGHTALYWYRQSLGQGPEFLIYFQGTGAADDSGLPNDRFFAVRPEGSVSTLKIQRTERGDSAVYLCASSTLGTGSTGELFFGEGSRLTVL.

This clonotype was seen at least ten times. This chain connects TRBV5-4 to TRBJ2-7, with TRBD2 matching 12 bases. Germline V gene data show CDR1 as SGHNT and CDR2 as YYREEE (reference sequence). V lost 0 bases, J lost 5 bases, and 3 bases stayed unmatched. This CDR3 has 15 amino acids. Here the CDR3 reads CASSLVTSGRNEQYF. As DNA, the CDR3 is TGTGCCAGCAGCTTGGTGACTAGCGGGAGAAACGAGCAGTACTTC.

CDR3 nucleotide sequence: TGTGCCAGCAGCTTAGCCCAGACCTCTAGCGGGTTGTACTTC. Amino acids: CASSLAQTSSGLYF. The chain employs TRBV7-2 and TRBJ2-5; 8 nucleotides match TRBD2. The germline gives CDR1 SGHTA, CDR2 FQGNSA. The CDR3 spans 14 residues. Unmatched junction bases numbered 10, after V lost 0 bases and J lost 13 bases.

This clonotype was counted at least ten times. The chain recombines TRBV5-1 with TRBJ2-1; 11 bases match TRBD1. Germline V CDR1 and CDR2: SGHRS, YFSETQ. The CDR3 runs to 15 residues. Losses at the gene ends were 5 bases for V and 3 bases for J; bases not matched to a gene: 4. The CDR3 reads CASSPDRGRYNEQFF. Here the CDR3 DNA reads TGCGCCAGCAGTCCGGACAGGGGGCGCTACAATGAGCAGTTCTTC. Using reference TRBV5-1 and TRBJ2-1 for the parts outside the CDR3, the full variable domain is KAGVTQTPRYLIKTRGQQVTLSCSPISGHRSVSWYQQTPGQGLQFLFEYFSETQRNKGNFPGRFSGRQFSNSRSEMNVSTLELGDSALYLCASSPDRGRYNEQFFGPGTRLTVL.

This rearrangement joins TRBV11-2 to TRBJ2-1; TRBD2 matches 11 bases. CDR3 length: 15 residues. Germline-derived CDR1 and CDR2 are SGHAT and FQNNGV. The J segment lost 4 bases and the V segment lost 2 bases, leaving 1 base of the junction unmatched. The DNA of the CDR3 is TGTGCCAGCAGCTTACGACTAGCGGGGTACAATGAGCAGTTCTTC. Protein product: CASSLRLAGYNEQFF. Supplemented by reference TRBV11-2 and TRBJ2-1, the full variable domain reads EAGVAQSPRYKIIEKRQSVAFWCNPISGHATLYWYQQILGQGPKLLIQFQNNGVVDDSQLPKDRFSAERLKGVDSTLKIQPAKLEDSAVYLCASSLRLAGYNEQFFGPGTRLTVL.

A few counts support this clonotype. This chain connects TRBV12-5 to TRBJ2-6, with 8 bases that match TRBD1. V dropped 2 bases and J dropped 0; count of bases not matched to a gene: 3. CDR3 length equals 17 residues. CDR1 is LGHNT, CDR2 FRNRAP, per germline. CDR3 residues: CASGLSGGNSGANVLTF. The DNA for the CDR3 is TGTGCTAGTGGTTTGTCAGGGGGCAACTCTGGGGCCAACGTCCTGACTTTC.

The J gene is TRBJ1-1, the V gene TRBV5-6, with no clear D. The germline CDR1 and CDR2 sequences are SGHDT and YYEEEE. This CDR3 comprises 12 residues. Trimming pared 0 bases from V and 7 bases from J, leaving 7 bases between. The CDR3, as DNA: TGTGCCAGCAGCTTGGGGAGGTATGAAGCTTTCTTT. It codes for CASSLGRYEAFF.

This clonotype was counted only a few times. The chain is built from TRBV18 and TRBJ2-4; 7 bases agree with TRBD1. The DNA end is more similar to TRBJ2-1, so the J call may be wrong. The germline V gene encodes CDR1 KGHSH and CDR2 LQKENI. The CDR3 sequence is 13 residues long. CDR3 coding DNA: TGTGCCAGCTCACCATCGGACAGGCCGGGGCAGTTCTTC. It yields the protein CASSPSDRPGQFF.

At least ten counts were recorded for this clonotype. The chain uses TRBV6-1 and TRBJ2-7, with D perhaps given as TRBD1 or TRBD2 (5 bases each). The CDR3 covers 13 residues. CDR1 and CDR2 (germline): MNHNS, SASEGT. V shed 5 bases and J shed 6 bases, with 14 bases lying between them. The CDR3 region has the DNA TGTGCCAGCAGTACGGGACCTATCTCCGAGCAGTACTTC. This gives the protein CASSTGPISEQYF.

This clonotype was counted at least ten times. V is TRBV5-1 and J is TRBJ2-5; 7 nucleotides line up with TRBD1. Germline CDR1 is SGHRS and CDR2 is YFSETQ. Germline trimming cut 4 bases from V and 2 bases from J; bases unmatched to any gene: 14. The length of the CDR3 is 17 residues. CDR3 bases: TGCGCCAGCAGCGATCCACGACAGGGATCGCGACAAGAGACCCAGTACTTC. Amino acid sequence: CASSDPRQGSRQETQYF.

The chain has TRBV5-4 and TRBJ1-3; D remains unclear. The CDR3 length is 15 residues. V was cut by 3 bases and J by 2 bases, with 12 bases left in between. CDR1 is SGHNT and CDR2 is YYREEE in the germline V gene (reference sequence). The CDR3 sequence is CASSSRPAAGNTIYF. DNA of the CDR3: TGTGCCAGCAGCTCCCGCCCAGCGGCTGGAAACACCATATATTTT.

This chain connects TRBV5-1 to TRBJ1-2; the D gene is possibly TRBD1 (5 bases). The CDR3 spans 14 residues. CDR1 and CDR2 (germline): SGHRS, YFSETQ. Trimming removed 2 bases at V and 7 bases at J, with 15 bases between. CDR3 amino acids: CASSFAGWGSGYTF. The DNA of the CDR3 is TGCGCCAGCAGCTTCGCTGGCTGGGGGTCTGGCTACACCTTC.

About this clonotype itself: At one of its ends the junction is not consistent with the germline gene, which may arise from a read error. Here the CDR3 reads CASSLGTGGIDTQYF. The CDR3 bases are TGTGCTAGCAGCTTAGGGACAGGGGGCATAGATACGCAGTATTTT. This chain connects TRBV7-6 to TRBJ2-3, with 12 bases lining up with TRBD1. Looked up from germline, CDR1 is SGHVS and CDR2 is FNYEAQ. This CDR3 is built from 15 residues.

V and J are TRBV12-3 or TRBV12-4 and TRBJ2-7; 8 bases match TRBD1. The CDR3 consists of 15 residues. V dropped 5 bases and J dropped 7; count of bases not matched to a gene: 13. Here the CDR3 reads CASSRDRRISGEQYF. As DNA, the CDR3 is TGTGCCAGCAGTCGGGACAGGAGGATATCGGGGGAGCAGTACTTC.

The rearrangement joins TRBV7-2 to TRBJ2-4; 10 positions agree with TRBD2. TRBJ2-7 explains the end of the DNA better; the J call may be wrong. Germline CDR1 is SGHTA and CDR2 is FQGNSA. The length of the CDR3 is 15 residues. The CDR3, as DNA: TGTGCCAGCAGCCTTGGGGTAGCGGGGGGTTACGAGCAGTACTTC. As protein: CASSLGVAGGYEQYF.

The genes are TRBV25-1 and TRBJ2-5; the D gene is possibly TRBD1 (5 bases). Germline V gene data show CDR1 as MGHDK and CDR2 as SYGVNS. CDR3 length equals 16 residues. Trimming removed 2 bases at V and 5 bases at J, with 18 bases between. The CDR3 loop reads CASSEPSLGLRETQYF. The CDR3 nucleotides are TGTGCCAGCAGTGAACCCTCCTTGGGGCTCCGGGAGACCCAGTACTTC. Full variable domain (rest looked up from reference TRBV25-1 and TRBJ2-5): EADIYQTPRYLVIGTGKKITLECSQTMGHDKMYWYQQDPGMELHLIHYSYGVNSTEKGDLSSESTVSRIRTEHFPLTLESARPSHTSQYLCASSEPSLGLRETQYFGPGTRLLVL.

Here the CDR3 reads CASSLIWGEKLFF. In DNA form, the CDR3 reads TGTGCCAGCAGCTTAATTTGGGGTGAAAAACTGTTTTTT. The chain couples TRBV7-4 to TRBJ1-4; no clear D gene. CDR3 size: 13 residues. In germline, CDR1 is SGHVT, CDR2 SQSDAQ. V gave up 2 bases and J gave up 7 bases, with 8 bases separating them.

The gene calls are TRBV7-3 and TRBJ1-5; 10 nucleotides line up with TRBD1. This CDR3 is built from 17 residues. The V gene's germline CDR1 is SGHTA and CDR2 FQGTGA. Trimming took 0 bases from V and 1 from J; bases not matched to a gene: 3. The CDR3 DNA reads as TGTGCCAGCAGCTTAACGGGACAGGGGCGGAGCAATCAGCCCCAGCATTTT. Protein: CASSLTGQGRSNQPQHF. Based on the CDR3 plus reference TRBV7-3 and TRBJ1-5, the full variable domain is GAGVSQTPSNKVTEKGKYVELRCDPISGHTALYWYRQSLGQGPEFLIYFQGTGAADDSGLPNDRFFAVRPEGSVSTLKIQRTERGDSAVYLCASSLTGQGRSNQPQHFGDGTRLSIL.

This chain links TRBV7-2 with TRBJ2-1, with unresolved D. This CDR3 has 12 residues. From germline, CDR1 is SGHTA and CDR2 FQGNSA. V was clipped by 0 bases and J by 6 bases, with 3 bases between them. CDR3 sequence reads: CASSLARNEQFF. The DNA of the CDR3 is TGTGCCAGCAGCTTAGCTCGCAATGAGCAGTTCTTC.

The CDR3, as DNA: TGTGCCAGCAGCCGGGACAGGGGTTCAAGAGCGGGGGTAGCCAAAAACATTCAGTACTTC. Its protein is CASSRDRGSRAGVAKNIQYF. The rearrangement joins TRBV7-9 to TRBJ2-4, with 10 bases aligning to TRBD1. Germline assignment: CDR1 SEHNR and CDR2 FQNEAQ (reference sequence). This CDR3 region has 20 residues. The J segment lost 0 bases and the V segment lost 5 bases, leaving 16 bases of the junction unmatched. The full variable domain, rest sourced from reference TRBV7-9 and TRBJ2-4, is DTGVSQNPRHKITKRGQNVTFRCDPISEHNRLYWYRQTLGQGPEFLTYFQNEAQLEKSRLLSDRFSAERPKGSFSTLEIQRTEQGDSAMYLCASSRDRGSRAGVAKNIQYFGAGTRLSVL.

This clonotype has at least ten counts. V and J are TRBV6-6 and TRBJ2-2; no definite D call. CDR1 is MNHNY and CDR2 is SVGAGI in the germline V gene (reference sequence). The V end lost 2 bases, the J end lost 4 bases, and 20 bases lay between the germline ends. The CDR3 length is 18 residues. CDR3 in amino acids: CASSYLYPGPRLTGELFF. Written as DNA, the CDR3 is TGTGCCAGCAGTTACCTCTACCCGGGCCCCCGACTCACCGGGGAGCTGTTTTTT.

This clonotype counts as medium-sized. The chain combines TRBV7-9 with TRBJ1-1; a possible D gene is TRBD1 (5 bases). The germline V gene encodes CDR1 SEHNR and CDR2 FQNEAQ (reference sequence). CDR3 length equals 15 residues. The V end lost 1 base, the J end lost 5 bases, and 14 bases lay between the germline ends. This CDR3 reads CASSLGFFSGTEAFF. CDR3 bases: TGTGCCAGCAGCTTAGGATTTTTTTCAGGGACTGAAGCTTTCTTT.

CDR3 loop: CASRKRDGYEQYF. The CDR3 nucleotides read TGTGCCAGCAGAAAACGGGACGGCTACGAGCAGTACTTC. The J gene is TRBJ2-5, the V gene TRBV6-1; D is perhaps TRBD1 or TRBD2 (5 bases each). The DNA end lines up better with TRBJ2-7; the J call may be wrong. This CDR3 is 13 amino acids long. Looked up from germline, CDR1 is MNHNS and CDR2 is SASEGT.

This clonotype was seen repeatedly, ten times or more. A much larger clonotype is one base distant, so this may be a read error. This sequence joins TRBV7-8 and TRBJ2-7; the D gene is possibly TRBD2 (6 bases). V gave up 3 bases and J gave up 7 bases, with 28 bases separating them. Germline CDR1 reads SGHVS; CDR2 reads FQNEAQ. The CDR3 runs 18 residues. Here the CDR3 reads CASSLWGVGDGGYNEQYF. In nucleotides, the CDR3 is TGTGCCAGCAGCTTGTGGGGGGTGGGGGATGGCGGATACAATGAGCAGTACTTC.

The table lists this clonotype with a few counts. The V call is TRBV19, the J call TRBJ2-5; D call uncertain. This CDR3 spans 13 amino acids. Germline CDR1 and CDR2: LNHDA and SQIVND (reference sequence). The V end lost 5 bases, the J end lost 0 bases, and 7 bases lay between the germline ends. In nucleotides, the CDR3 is TGTGCCAGTAGTGGAACAGACCAAGAGACCCAGTACTTC. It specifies CASSGTDQETQYF.

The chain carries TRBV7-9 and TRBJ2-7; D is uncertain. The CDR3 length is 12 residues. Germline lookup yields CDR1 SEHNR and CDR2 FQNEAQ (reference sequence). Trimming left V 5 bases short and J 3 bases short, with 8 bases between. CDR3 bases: TGTGCCAGCAGCAGAGTCTACTACGAGCAGTACTTC. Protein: CASSRVYYEQYF.

Here the CDR3 reads CASSLNRVQETQYF. The CDR3 nucleotides are TGTGCCAGCAGCTTAAACAGGGTTCAAGAGACCCAGTACTTC. The V call is TRBV11-2, the J call TRBJ2-5; D is perhaps TRBD1 (6 bases). This CDR3 has 14 residues. Trimming left V 2 bases short and J 2 bases short, with 9 bases between. Germline V gene sequence: CDR1 SGHAT, CDR2 FQNNGV.

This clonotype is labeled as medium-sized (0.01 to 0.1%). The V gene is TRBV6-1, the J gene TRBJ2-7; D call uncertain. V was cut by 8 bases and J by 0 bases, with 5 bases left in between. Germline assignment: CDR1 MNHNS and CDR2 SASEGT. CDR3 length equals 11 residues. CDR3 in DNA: TGTGCCAGCGGGTTCTCCTACGAGCAGTACTTC. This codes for CASGFSYEQYF.

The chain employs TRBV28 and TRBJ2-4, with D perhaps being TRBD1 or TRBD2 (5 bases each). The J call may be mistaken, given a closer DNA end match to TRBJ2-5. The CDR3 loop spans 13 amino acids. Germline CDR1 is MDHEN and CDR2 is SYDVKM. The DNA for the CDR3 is TGTGCCAGCAGTTGGGACGACGAAGAGACCCAGTACTTC. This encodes CASSWDDEETQYF.

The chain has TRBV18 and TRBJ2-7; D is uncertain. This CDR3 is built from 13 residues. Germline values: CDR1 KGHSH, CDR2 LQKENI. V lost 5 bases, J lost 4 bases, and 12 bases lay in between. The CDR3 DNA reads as TGTGCCAGCTCATCTTACACCGGATACGAGCAGTACTTC. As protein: CASSSYTGYEQYF.

The CDR3 here is CASSPVGQNNEQYF. The CDR3 nucleotides read TGTGCCAGCTCACCAGTGGGACAGAACAATGAGCAGTACTTC. The chain carries TRBV18 and TRBJ2-5; 7 nucleotides align to TRBD1. Germline-derived CDR1 and CDR2 are KGHSH and LQKENI. Trimming removed 2 bases from V and 11 bases from J; junction bases left unmatched: 11. This CDR3 is built from 14 residues.